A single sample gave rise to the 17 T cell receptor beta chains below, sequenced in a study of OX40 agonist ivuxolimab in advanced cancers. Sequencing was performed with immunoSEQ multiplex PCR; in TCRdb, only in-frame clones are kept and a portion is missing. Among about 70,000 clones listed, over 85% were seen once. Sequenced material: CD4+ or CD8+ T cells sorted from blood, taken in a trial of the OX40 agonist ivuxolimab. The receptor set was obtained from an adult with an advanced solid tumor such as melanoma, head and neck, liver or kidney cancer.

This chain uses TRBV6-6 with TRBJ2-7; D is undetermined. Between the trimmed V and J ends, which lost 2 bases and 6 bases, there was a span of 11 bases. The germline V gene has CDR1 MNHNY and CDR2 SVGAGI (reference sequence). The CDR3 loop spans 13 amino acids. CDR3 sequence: CASSYAYQGEQYF. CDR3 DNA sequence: TGTGCCAGCAGTTACGCCTACCAAGGCGAGCAGTACTTC.

The CDR3 loop reads CASGLNQLAQYF. CDR3 coding DNA: TGTGCTAGTGGTTTGAATCAACTGGCCCAGTACTTC. The chain couples TRBV12-5 to TRBJ2-5; D is unresolved. V dropped 2 bases and J dropped 9 bases, with 10 bases sitting between them. From germline, CDR1 is LGHNT and CDR2 FRNRAP. This CDR3 has 12 residues. The complete variable domain, with remaining parts taken from reference TRBV12-5 and TRBJ2-5, reads DARVTQTPRHKVTEMGQEVTMRCQPILGHNTVFWYRQTMMQGLELLAYFRNRAPLDDSGMPKDRFSAEMPDATLATLKIQPSEPRDSAVYFCASGLNQLAQYFGPGTRLLVL.

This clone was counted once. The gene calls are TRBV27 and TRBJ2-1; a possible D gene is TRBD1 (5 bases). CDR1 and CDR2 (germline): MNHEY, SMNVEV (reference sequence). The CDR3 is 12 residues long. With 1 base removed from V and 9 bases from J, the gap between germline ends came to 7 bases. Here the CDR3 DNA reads TGTGCCAGCAGTTTATTAAGGGGTGAGCAGTTCTTC. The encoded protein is CASSLLRGEQFF.

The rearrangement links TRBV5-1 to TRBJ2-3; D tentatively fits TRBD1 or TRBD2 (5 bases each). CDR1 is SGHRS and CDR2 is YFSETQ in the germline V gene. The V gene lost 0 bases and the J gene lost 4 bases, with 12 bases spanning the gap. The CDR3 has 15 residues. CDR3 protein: CASSLGGLGADTQYF. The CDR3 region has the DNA TGCGCCAGCAGCTTGGGGGGCTTGGGGGCAGATACGCAGTATTTT. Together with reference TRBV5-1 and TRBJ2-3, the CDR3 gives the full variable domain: KAGVTQTPRYLIKTRGQQVTLSCSPISGHRSVSWYQQTPGQGLQFLFEYFSETQRNKGNFPGRFSGRQFSNSRSEMNVSTLELGDSALYLCASSLGGLGADTQYFGPGTRLTVL.

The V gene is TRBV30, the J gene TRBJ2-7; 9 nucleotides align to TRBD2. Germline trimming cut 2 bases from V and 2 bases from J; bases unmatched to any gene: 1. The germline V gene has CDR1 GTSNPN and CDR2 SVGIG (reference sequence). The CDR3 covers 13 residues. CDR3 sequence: CAWSLAGAYEQYF. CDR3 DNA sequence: TGTGCCTGGAGTTTAGCGGGGGCCTACGAGCAGTACTTC.

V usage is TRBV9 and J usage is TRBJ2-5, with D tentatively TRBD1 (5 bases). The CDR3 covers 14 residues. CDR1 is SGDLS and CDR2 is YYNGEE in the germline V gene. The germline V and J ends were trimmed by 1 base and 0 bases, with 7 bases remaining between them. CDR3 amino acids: CASSVRGNQETQYF. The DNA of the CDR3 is TGTGCCAGCAGCGTAAGGGGAAACCAAGAGACCCAGTACTTC.

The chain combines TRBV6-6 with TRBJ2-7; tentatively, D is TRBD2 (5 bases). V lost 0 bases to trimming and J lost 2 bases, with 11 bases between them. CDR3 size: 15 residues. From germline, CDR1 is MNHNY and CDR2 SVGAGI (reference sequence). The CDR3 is CASSYSTRGTYEQYF. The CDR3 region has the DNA TGTGCCAGCAGTTACTCGACGCGAGGGACCTACGAGCAGTACTTC.

The CDR3 nucleotides are TGTGCCAGCAGCTTGATCGATCAGCCCCAGCATTTT. Its protein is CASSLIDQPQHF. This chain connects TRBV7-9 to TRBJ1-5, with no clear D. This CDR3 contains 12 residues. The germline V gene has CDR1 SEHNR and CDR2 FQNEAQ (reference sequence). V shed 3 bases and J shed 5 bases, with 5 bases lying between them. Full variable domain (remainder filled in from reference TRBV7-9 and TRBJ1-5): DTGVSQNPRHKITKRGQNVTFRCDPISEHNRLYWYRQTLGQGPEFLTYFQNEAQLEKSRLLSDRFSAERPKGSFSTLEIQRTEQGDSAMYLCASSLIDQPQHFGDGTRLSIL.

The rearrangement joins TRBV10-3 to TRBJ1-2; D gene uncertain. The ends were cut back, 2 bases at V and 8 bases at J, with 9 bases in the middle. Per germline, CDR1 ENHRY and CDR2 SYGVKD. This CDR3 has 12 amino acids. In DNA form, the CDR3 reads TGTGCCATCAGTGAGGGACCGGGGGGCTACACCTTC. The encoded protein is CAISEGPGGYTF.

Written as DNA, the CDR3 is TGTGCCAGCTCGCCCGGGACGGAGACCTACGAGCAGTACTTC. Protein: CASSPGTETYEQYF. The J gene is TRBJ2-7, the V gene TRBV18; D may correspond to TRBD1 or TRBD2 (5 bases each). V was shortened by 6 bases and J by 2 bases, with 14 bases between the two germline ends. Per germline, CDR1 KGHSH and CDR2 LQKENI. The CDR3 has 14 residues.

DNA for the CDR3: TGTGCCAGTAGTATTAGCTACTTAACAGGGAGGTCACCCCTCCACTTT. Translated: CASSISYLTGRSPLHF. This chain links TRBV19 with TRBJ1-6, with D maybe TRBD1 (6 bases). This CDR3 has 16 residues. Trimming took off 3 bases at V and 10 bases at J, with 19 bases between the two ends. Germline-derived CDR1 and CDR2 are LNHDA and SQIVND (reference sequence).

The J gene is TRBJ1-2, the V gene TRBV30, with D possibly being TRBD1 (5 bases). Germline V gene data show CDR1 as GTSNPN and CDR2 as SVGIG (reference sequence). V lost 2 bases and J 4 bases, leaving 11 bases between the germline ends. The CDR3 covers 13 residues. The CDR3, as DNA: TGTGCCTGGAGTCCCAGGGCCGGCTATGGCTACACCTTC. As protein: CAWSPRAGYGYTF.

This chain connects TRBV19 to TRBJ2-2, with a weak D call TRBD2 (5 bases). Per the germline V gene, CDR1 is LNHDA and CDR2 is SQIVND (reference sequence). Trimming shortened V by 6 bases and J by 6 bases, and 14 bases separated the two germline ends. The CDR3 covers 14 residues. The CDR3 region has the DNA TGTGCCAGTAGGTCGACGGGGAATTCCGGGGAGCTGTTTTTT. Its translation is CASRSTGNSGELFF.

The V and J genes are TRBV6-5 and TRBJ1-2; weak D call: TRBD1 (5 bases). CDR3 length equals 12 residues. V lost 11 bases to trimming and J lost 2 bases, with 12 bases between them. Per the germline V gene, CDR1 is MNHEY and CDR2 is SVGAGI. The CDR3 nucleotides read TGTGCCGCGCGGTCAGGGAACTATGGCTACACCTTC. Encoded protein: CAARSGNYGYTF.

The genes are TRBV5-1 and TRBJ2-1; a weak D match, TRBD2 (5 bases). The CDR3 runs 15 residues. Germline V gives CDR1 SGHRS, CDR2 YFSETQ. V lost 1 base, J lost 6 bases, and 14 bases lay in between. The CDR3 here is CASSLLPAVPNEQFF. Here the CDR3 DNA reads TGCGCCAGCAGCTTGTTACCAGCGGTACCCAATGAGCAGTTCTTC.

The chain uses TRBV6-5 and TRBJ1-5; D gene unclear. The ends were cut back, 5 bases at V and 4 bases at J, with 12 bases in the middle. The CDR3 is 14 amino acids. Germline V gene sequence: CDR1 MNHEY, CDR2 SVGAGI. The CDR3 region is CASSKEPRNQPQHF. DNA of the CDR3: TGTGCCAGCAGTAAAGAGCCCCGAAATCAGCCCCAGCATTTT.

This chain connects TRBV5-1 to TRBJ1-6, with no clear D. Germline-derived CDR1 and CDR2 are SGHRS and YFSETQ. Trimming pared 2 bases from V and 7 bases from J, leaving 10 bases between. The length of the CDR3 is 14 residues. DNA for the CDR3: TGCGCCAGCAGCTTCACCGAGACAAATTCACCCCTCCACTTT. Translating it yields CASSFTETNSPLHF.